A single sample gave rise to the 30 T cell receptor beta chains below, sequenced in a study of T-cell reconstitution after alpha-beta-depleted transplantation in children. Preparation of the TCRbeta library was carried out with unique molecular identifiers. TCRdb re-called the PCR reads with MiXCR, one entry per CDR3 protein. The sample carries about 400,000 distinct CDR3 sequences, roughly 22% recorded once. The input for sequencing was PBMCs from the stem cell graft donor, taken from the stem cell graft. These receptors were taken from a human donor who donated a stem cell graft to a child with acute myeloid leukemia.

The chain joins TRBV29-1 to TRBJ2-2, with 9 bases aligning to TRBD1. The CDR3 contains 15 residues. The V and J ends lost 4 bases and 6 bases, in that order; junction bases with no gene match: 9. Germline V gives CDR1 SQVTM, CDR2 ANQGSEA. The CDR3 region is CSVGSRDREPGELFF. CDR3 coding DNA: TGCAGCGTTGGATCCCGGGACAGGGAGCCCGGGGAGCTGTTTTTT.

The V call is TRBV5-1, the J call TRBJ2-3, with 8 bases identical to TRBD1. The CDR3 consists of 15 residues. Germline V gene sequence: CDR1 SGHRS, CDR2 YFSETQ. Trimming at V came to 0 bases and at J to 3 bases, leaving 3 bases not matched to a gene. CDR3 nucleotide sequence: TGCGCCAGCAGCTTGGAGGACAGGGCTACAGATACGCAGTATTTT. It encodes CASSLEDRATDTQYF.

CDR3 DNA sequence: TGTGCCATCAGTGAGTCACCCCGCCTAGCGGGAGCGCACAATGAGCAGTTCTTC. This gives the protein CAISESPRLAGAHNEQFF. The genes are TRBV10-3 and TRBJ2-1; 10 bases agree with TRBD2. The V gene end was trimmed by 0 bases and the J gene end by 5 bases; junction bases not matched to a gene: 10. CDR3 size: 18 residues. CDR1 and CDR2 from the germline V gene are ENHRY and SYGVKD.

The V and J genes are TRBV6-5 and TRBJ1-2; D call uncertain. The CDR3 extends over 12 amino acids. Germline CDR1 and CDR2: MNHEY and SVGAGI. Between the trimmed V and J ends, which lost 3 bases and 4 bases, there was a span of 6 bases. The CDR3 sequence: CASSYGAYGYTF. CDR3 nucleotides: TGTGCCAGCAGTTATGGAGCCTATGGCTACACCTTC.

There are a few counts of this clonotype. The chain has TRBV11-1 and TRBJ2-5; TRBD1 agrees at 7 bases. Germline trimming cut 5 bases from V and 2 bases from J; bases unmatched to any gene: 8. Germline loops: CDR1 SGHAT, CDR2 FQDESV (reference sequence). CDR3 length: 15 residues. CDR3 in amino acids: CASSPGTAAQETQYF. In nucleotides, the CDR3 is TGTGCCAGCAGCCCGGGGACAGCAGCTCAAGAGACCCAGTACTTC. The whole variable domain, filled in from reference TRBV11-1 and TRBJ2-5, reads EAEVAQSPRYKITEKSQAVAFWCDPISGHATLYWYRQILGQGPELLVQFQDESVVDDSQLPKDRFSAERLKGVDSTLKIQPAELGDSAMYLCASSPGTAAQETQYFGPGTRLLVL.

The sample holds many counts of this clonotype. This chain uses TRBV25-1 with TRBJ2-1; D gene uncertain. This CDR3 region has 16 residues. The germline gives CDR1 MGHDK, CDR2 SYGVNS. Trimming shortened V by 3 bases and J by 4 bases, and 16 bases separated the two germline ends. The CDR3 region has the DNA TGTGCCAGCAGTGATCGGAAAGCGATTACATACAATGAGCAGTTCTTC. It codes for CASSDRKAITYNEQFF.

In its sample, this clonotype was seen many times. V usage is TRBV12-3 or TRBV12-4 and J usage is TRBJ2-1; 12 nucleotides line up with TRBD2. CDR3 length equals 18 residues. Trimming cost V 5 bases and J 0 bases; bases outside gene matches: 8. The CDR3 DNA sequence: TGTGCCAGCAGTGGCGAGGGACTAGCGGGTTCCTCCTACAATGAGCAGTTCTTC. Amino acid sequence: CASSGEGLAGSSYNEQFF.

A few counts support this clonotype. This sequence joins TRBV11-2 and TRBJ2-5, with D unclear. Trimming took off 9 bases at V and 4 bases at J, with 12 bases between the two ends. The germline V gene encodes CDR1 SGHAT and CDR2 FQNNGV. The CDR3 is 12 amino acids. The CDR3 loop reads CARRVLAETQYF. Written as DNA, the CDR3 is TGTGCCAGGAGAGTGTTAGCAGAGACCCAGTACTTC.

This clonotype occurred a few times. V gene TRBV20-1 combines with J gene TRBJ2-3; D unclear. V shed 3 bases and J shed 5 bases, with 9 bases lying between them. The germline V gene has CDR1 DFQATT and CDR2 SNEGSKA (reference sequence). This CDR3 contains 12 residues. CDR3 nucleotides: TGCAGTGCTAGGGTGCGGAGAGATACGCAGTATTTT. It translates to CSARVRRDTQYF.

A few counts support this clonotype. The V and J genes are TRBV27 and TRBJ1-3; TRBD1 agrees at 8 bases. Germline loops: CDR1 MNHEY, CDR2 SMNVEV (reference sequence). V dropped 4 bases and J dropped 4; count of bases not matched to a gene: 3. The CDR3 loop spans 14 amino acids. In DNA form, the CDR3 reads TGTGCCAGCAGTTCACAGGGGGACGGAAACACCATATATTTT. It yields the protein CASSSQGDGNTIYF.

This clonotype was seen more than once but under ten times. The chain carries TRBV12-3 or TRBV12-4 and TRBJ1-1, with 9 bases that match TRBD1. The CDR3 is made up of 16 amino acids. V was pared by 1 base and J by 0 bases, with 3 bases of the junction left unmatched. CDR3 DNA sequence: TGTGCCAGCAGTTTAGGGGGACAGGGACTGAACACTGAAGCTTTCTTT. Encoded protein: CASSLGGQGLNTEAFF.

V is TRBV5-1 and J is TRBJ1-5, with 7 bases matching TRBD1. V lost 0 bases to trimming and J lost 8 bases; unmatched junction nucleotides: 5. The CDR3 consists of 14 residues. Germline V gene sequence: CDR1 SGHRS, CDR2 YFSETQ. The DNA for the CDR3 is TGCGCCAGCAGCTTGGGGACAGGCTTAGAGCCCCAGCATTTT. Translating gives CASSLGTGLEPQHF.

This clonotype was counted at least ten times. The chain recombines TRBV3-1 with TRBJ1-2; 9 bases line up with TRBD1. The CDR3 has 14 residues. Looked up from germline, CDR1 is LGHDT and CDR2 is YNNKEL (reference sequence). V gave up 4 bases and J gave up 8 bases; unmatched junction bases: 8. CDR3 region: CASSPADRGGGYTF. The CDR3 coding sequence is TGTGCCAGCAGCCCAGCGGACAGGGGCGGAGGCTACACCTTC. The full variable domain, its missing parts supplied by reference TRBV3-1 and TRBJ1-2, is DTAVSQTPKYLVTQMGNDKSIKCEQNLGHDTMYWYKQDSKKFLKIMFSYNNKELIINETVPNRFSPKSPDKAHLNLHINSLELGDSAVYFCASSPADRGGGYTFGSGTRLTVV.

The CDR3 spells CASRSDRGGTEAFF. The CDR3 DNA is TGTGCCAGCAGATCTGACAGGGGAGGCACTGAAGCTTTCTTT. V and J are TRBV2 and TRBJ1-1, with 8 positions matching TRBD1. The CDR3 runs to 14 residues. Germline lookup yields CDR1 SNHLY and CDR2 FYNNEI. The J segment lost 4 bases and the V segment lost 6 bases, leaving 7 bases of the junction unmatched.

The chain employs TRBV27 and TRBJ2-1; D might be TRBD2 (5 bases). The CDR3 totals 15 residues. Germline CDR1 reads MNHEY; CDR2 reads SMNVEV (reference sequence). Trimming shortened V by 7 bases and J by 10 bases, and 23 bases separated the two germline ends. CDR3 loop: CASTSSRTYSPEQFF. DNA of the CDR3: TGTGCCAGCACCTCCTCGCGGACTTACTCCCCGGAGCAGTTCTTC.

This clonotype was observed a few times. V is TRBV5-1 and J is TRBJ2-7; D might be TRBD2 (5 bases). V was cut by 6 bases and J by 1 base, with 14 bases left in between. The germline V gene encodes CDR1 SGHRS and CDR2 YFSETQ. The CDR3 has 14 residues. The DNA for the CDR3 is TGCGCCAGCACCACCCTGTCGGGATCCTACGAGCAGTACTTC. It yields the protein CASTTLSGSYEQYF.

The sample holds a few counts of this clonotype. The junction departs from germline at one end; a sequencing error may be responsible. The chain joins TRBV6-5 to TRBJ1-5; 7 bases fit TRBD1. CDR1 and CDR2 (germline): MNHEY, SVGAGI. The CDR3 covers 15 residues. CDR3 loop: CASSDSGTVNQPQHF. CDR3 in DNA: TGTGCCAGCAGTGACTCCGGGACAGTCAATCAGCCCCAGCATTTT.

This clonotype was counted at least ten times. The gene calls are TRBV9 and TRBJ1-4, with 7 bases fitting TRBD1. CDR1 and CDR2 (germline): SGDLS, YYNGEE. Trimming cost V 4 bases and J 7 bases; bases outside gene matches: 10. The CDR3 has 15 amino acids. CDR3 bases: TGTGCCAGCAGCCCATTCAGGGGGGTTGGTGAAAAACTGTTTTTT. Residues: CASSPFRGVGEKLFF.

This clonotype has just a few counts. The chain uses TRBV27 and TRBJ2-7, with 9 bases identical to TRBD2. This CDR3 has 15 residues. The V gene's germline CDR1 is MNHEY and CDR2 SMNVEV (reference sequence). V was clipped by 6 bases and J by 2 bases; unmatched bases: 8. CDR3 amino acids: CASSVPGLAAYEQYF. The DNA for the CDR3 is TGTGCCAGCAGCGTCCCGGGACTAGCAGCCTACGAGCAGTACTTC.

Ten or more counts support this clonotype. An end of the junction differs from the germline gene, which may be a read error. The V gene is TRBV5-1, the J gene TRBJ2-2; D gene uncertain. CDR1 is SGHRS, CDR2 YFSETQ, per germline. CDR3 size: 13 residues. CDR3 in amino acids: CASSLAGTGELFF. In DNA, the CDR3 is TGTGCCAGCAGTTTAGCAGGCACCGGGGAGCTGTTTTTT.

This clonotype was counted ten times or more. CDR3 nucleotides: TGCAGCGTTGAACTTACAGGGGGTATCAATCAGCCCCAGCATTTT. Translation gives CSVELTGGINQPQHF. The rearrangement joins TRBV29-1 to TRBJ1-5; 8 nucleotides agree with TRBD1. Unmatched junction bases numbered 6, after V lost 2 bases and J lost 3 bases. This CDR3 contains 15 residues. Germline lookup yields CDR1 SQVTM and CDR2 ANQGSEA. The variable domain in full, with the rest retrieved from reference TRBV29-1 and TRBJ1-5, is SAVISQKPSRDICQRGTSLTIQCQVDSQVTMMFWYRQQPGQSLTLIATANQGSEATYESGFVIDKFPISRPNLTFSTLTVSNMSPEDSSIYLCSVELTGGINQPQHFGDGTRLSIL.

The chain links TRBV7-9 to TRBJ2-1, with D unresolved. The germline V gene has CDR1 SEHNR and CDR2 FQNEAQ (reference sequence). With 1 base removed from V and 9 bases from J, the gap between germline ends came to 16 bases. The CDR3 consists of 15 residues. CDR3 amino acids: CASSLGLPHLFEQFF. The CDR3 DNA follows: TGTGCCAGCAGCTTAGGGTTGCCCCATCTGTTTGAGCAGTTCTTC.

This clonotype was observed a few times. The V and J genes are TRBV4-3 and TRBJ2-7; D not resolved. This CDR3 is built from 14 residues. Per the germline V gene, CDR1 is LGHNA and CDR2 is YSLEER. Trimming removed 3 bases at V and 5 bases at J, with 14 bases between. In DNA, the CDR3 is TGCGCCAGCAGCCAGATGACTGCAGCCGACGAGCAGTACTTC. The encoded protein is CASSQMTAADEQYF.

This clonotype was counted only a few times. The rearrangement uses TRBV10-3 and TRBJ2-1; perhaps D is TRBD1 or TRBD2 (5 bases each). CDR1 ENHRY and CDR2 SYGVKD come from the germline V gene. The V end was cut by 3 bases, the J end by 3 bases, with 18 bases between. The CDR3 has 17 amino acids. The CDR3 DNA reads TGTGCCATCAGTGATAATTCCAGGGTTGAGGGCTACAATGAGCAGTTCTTC. Translation: CAISDNSRVEGYNEQFF.

The rearrangement joins TRBV7-3 to TRBJ2-6; no reliable D call. The V gene's germline CDR1 is SGHTA and CDR2 FQGTGA. V lost 8 bases to trimming and J lost 3 bases, with 11 bases between them. The CDR3 consists of 14 residues. The DNA of the CDR3 is TGTGCCAGCTCACCGCGAATTGGGGCCAACGTCCTGACTTTC. Translation gives CASSPRIGANVLTF.

V usage is TRBV20-1 and J usage is TRBJ2-7; 15 nucleotides match TRBD2. This CDR3 is built from 16 residues. CDR1 is DFQATT, CDR2 SNEGSKA, per germline (reference sequence). J lost 3 bases, V lost 2 bases, and 5 bases had no gene match. CDR3 sequence (DNA): TGCAGTGCTAGATCGGGGACTAGCGGGAGGTTCTACGAGCAGTACTTC. Residues: CSARSGTSGRFYEQYF.

V is TRBV5-1 and J is TRBJ2-3; 9 positions agree with TRBD2. The CDR3 contains 16 residues. V trimming: 0 bases; J trimming: 2 bases; junction bases outside the gene matches: 4. Per germline, CDR1 SGHRS and CDR2 YFSETQ. This CDR3 is CASSLDVAGDTDTQYF. The CDR3 DNA follows: TGCGCCAGCAGCTTGGATGTAGCGGGGGACACAGATACGCAGTATTTT.

This chain connects TRBV25-1 to TRBJ1-5, with D possibly matching TRBD1 (6 bases). Germline-derived CDR1 and CDR2 are MGHDK and SYGVNS. V shed 4 bases and J shed 13 bases, with 17 bases lying between them. CDR3 length: 13 amino acids. In nucleotides, the CDR3 is TGTGCCAGCAGTGGACCGCGACAGGTCCATCAGCATTTT. Residues: CASSGPRQVHQHF.

The chain employs TRBV4-2 and TRBJ2-3; D perhaps matches TRBD2 (6 bases). Trimming took 0 bases from V and 3 from J, leaving 13 bases between them. CDR3 size: 16 residues. The germline V gene encodes CDR1 LGHNA and CDR2 YNFKEQ. DNA for the CDR3: TGTGCCAGCAGCCAAGATGGGAGGCTTTCGACAGATACGCAGTATTTT. Translation: CASSQDGRLSTDTQYF.

The chain employs TRBV28 and TRBJ2-3, with 16 bases aligning to TRBD2. Germline CDR1 MDHEN, CDR2 SYDVKM. With 4 bases clipped from V and 4 bases from J, the junction kept 14 bases outside the gene matches. The CDR3 is made up of 20 amino acids. CDR3 region: CASSSYQVAGTSGRADTQYF. The CDR3 DNA reads as TGTGCCAGCAGTTCGTACCAGGTTGCGGGGACTAGCGGGAGGGCAGATACGCAGTATTTT.